This TCR beta chain was retrieved from a study of cytomegalovirus exposure and HLA in healthy donors. The PCR ran on 60 Vbeta and 13 Jbeta primers. TCRdb's table, derived via immunoSEQ multiplex PCR, lists solely in-frame clones and lacks some. The table records about 97,000 clones, 55% to 80% of them present only once. The CDR3 is 16 residues long. Germline loops: CDR1 KGHSH, CDR2 LQKENI. V was clipped by 3 bases and J by 3 bases, with 18 bases between them. Worth noting for this clone: Its antigen is not identified.

Study-level findings and limits: Rarity characterized most TCR sequences, yet some public TCRs appeared in many donors. In a later analysis, common viral pathogens appeared linked to several of the most significant clusters.

Sequencing used PBMCs. V and J are TRBV18 and TRBJ2-7; a possible D gene is TRBD1 (5 bases). The TCR originated in a human donor in good health. CDR3 bases: TGTGCCAGCTCACCGAGTTCAGGGTCAGGGTTCTACGAGCAGTACTTC. Translated: CASSPSSGSGFYEQYF.